This T cell receptor beta chain came from a study of T-cell reconstitution after alpha-beta-depleted transplantation in children. Study-wide results and limits: A year post-transplant, T-cell counts and diversity derived mostly from newly produced T cells. Some patients owed their high day-60 TCRbeta diversity to surviving recipient T cells and thymic progenitors. Reportedly, only several hundred clones from non-depleted graft cells drove alpha-beta T-cell counts at about two months.

The TCRbeta library was prepared with unique molecular identifiers. A single record per CDR3 protein comes from TCRdb applying MiXCR to the PCR reads. Of a few hundred thousand distinct CDR3 sequences in the sample, roughly a tenth were seen once. This clonotype has at least ten counts. What it recognizes is unknown. Germline lookup yields CDR1 LGHNA and CDR2 YNFKEQ. The CDR3 runs 17 residues. V gave up 3 bases and J gave up 1 base, with 19 bases separating them. The sample in question was PBMCs, obtained before TCRalphabeta/CD19-depleted stem cell transplant. This chain connects TRBV4-2 to TRBJ2-7; D perhaps matches TRBD2 (7 bases). The TCR originated in a boy less than two years old with acute myeloid leukemia, due to receive a stem cell transplant. The CDR3 DNA reads TGTGCCAGCAGCCATCCCCGGGGGGCAGCGGCTTCCTACGAGCAGTACTTC. It codes for CASSHPRGAAASYEQYF.